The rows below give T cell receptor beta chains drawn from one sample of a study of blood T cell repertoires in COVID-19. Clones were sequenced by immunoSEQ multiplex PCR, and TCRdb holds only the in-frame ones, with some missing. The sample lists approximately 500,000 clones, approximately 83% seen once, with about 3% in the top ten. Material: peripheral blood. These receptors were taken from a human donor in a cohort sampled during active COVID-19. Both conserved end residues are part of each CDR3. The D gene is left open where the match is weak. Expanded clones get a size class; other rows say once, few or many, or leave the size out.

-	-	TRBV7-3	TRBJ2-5	CASSLLAEETQYF	TGTGCCAGCAGCTTATTAGCGGAAGAGACCCAGTACTTC
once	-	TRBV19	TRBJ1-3	CASSSTGINTIYF	TGTGCCAGTAGTTCGACGGGAATTAACACCATATATTTT
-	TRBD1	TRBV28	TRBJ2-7	CASSDPPQGPGGYF	TGTGCCAGCAGCGACCCCCCTCAAGGCCCAGGGGGGTACTTC
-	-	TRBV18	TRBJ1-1	CASSPLGQGNTEAFF	TGTGCCAGCTCACCCTTGGGGCAGGGGAACACTGAAGCTTTCTTT
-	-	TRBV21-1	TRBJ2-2	CASSKAWEAGVCRELFF	TGTGCCAGCAGCAAAGCATGGGAAGCGGGAGTTTGCCGGGAGCTGTTTTTT
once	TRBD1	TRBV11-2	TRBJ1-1	CASSLDRDRTGFF	TGTGCCAGCAGCTTAGATCGGGACAGGACCGGTTTCTTT
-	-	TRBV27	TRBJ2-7	CASARPSGGPPYEQYF	TGTGCCAGCGCCCGTCCGAGCGGAGGGCCTCCCTACGAGCAGTACTTC
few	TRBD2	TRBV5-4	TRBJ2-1	CASSLTGGVNEQFF	TGTGCCAGCAGCTTGACGGGGGGTGTGAATGAGCAGTTCTTC
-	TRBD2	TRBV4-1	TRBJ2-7	CASSLRTSGRIYEQYF	TGCGCCAGCAGCCTCCGGACTAGCGGGAGAATCTACGAGCAGTACTTC
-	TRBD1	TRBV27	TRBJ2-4	CASSPRTGEAKNIQYF	TGTGCCAGCAGTCCCCGGACAGGGGAGGCCAAAAACATTCAGTACTTC
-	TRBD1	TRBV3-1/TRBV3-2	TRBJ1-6	CASSQPQGASSPLHF	TGTGCCAGCAGCCAACCTCAGGGGGCGAGTTCACCCCTCCACTTT
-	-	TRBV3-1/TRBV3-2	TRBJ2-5	CASSQEPGRQETQYF	TGTGCCAGCAGCCAAGAACCAGGGCGGCAAGAGACCCAGTACTTC
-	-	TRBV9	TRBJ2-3	CASSVTVSDTQYF	TGTGCCAGCAGCGTCACGGTATCGGATACGCAGTATTTT
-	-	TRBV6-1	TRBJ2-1	CASSEPSGKGRNEQFF	TGTGCCAGCAGTGAACCTAGTGGGAAGGGGCGGAATGAGCAGTTCTTC
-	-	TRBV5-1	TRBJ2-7	CASSLGEMSSYEQYF	TGCGCCAGCAGCTTGGGTGAGATGAGCTCCTACGAGCAGTACTTC
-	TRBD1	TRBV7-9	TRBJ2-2	CASSLLGQGGGELFF	TGTGCCAGCAGCCTCCTAGGACAGGGAGGCGGGGAGCTGTTTTTT
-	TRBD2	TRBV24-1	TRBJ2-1	CATSDPRRGAQEQFF	TGTGCCACCAGTGACCCGCGGCGGGGGGCCCAAGAGCAGTTCTTC
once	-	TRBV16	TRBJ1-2	CASSPDRNYGYTF	TGTGCCAGCAGCCCCGACAGAAACTATGGCTACACCTTC
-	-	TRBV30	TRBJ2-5	CACDQGETQYF	TGTGCCTGCGATCAGGGAGAGACCCAGTACTTC
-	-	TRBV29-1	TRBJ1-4	CSGGQGQSGKLFF	TGCAGTGGAGGGCAGGGCCAAAGTGGAAAACTGTTTTTT
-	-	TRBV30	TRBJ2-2	CAWSVLGGTGELFF	TGTGCCTGGAGTGTACTGGGGGGCACCGGGGAGCTGTTTTTT
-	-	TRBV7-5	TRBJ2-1	CARSVTSGTYNEQFF	TGTGCCAGAAGCGTCACTAGCGGGACCTACAATGAGCAGTTCTTC
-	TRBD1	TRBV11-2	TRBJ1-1	CASSPGQGATEAFF	TGTGCCAGCAGCCCGGGACAGGGCGCGACTGAAGCTTTCTTT
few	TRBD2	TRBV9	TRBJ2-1	CASSLAGVHNEQFF	TGTGCCAGCAGCCTAGCGGGAGTGCACAATGAGCAGTTCTTC
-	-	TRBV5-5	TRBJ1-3	CASSTGSGNTIYF	TGTGCCAGCAGCACGGGTTCTGGAAACACCATATATTTT
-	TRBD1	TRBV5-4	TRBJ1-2	CASSSAGQGRSNGYTF	TGTGCCAGCAGCTCGGCGGGACAGGGTCGATCGAATGGCTACACCTTC
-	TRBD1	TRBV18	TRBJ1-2	CASSPLGSGTGLSYGYTF	TGTGCCAGCTCACCACTAGGATCTGGGACAGGTTTGAGCTATGGCTACACCTTC
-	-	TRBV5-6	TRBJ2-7	CASSYGELGEQYF	TGTGCCAGCAGCTACGGGGAGTTGGGCGAGCAGTACTTC
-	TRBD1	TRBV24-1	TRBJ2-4	CATSDPTGDRKNIQYF	TGTGCCACCAGTGATCCGACAGGGGACCGTAAAAACATTCAGTACTTC
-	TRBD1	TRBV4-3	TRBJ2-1	CASSQDSTGGYYNEQFF	TGCGCCAGCAGCCAAGATTCGACAGGGGGGTACTACAATGAGCAGTTCTTC
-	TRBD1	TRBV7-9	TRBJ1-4	CASSPNRGRLEKLFF	TGTGCCAGCAGCCCCAACAGGGGAAGGTTGGAAAAACTGTTTTTT
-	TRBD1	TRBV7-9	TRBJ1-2	CASSPPGDSYGYTF	TGTGCCAGCAGCCCTCCGGGGGACAGCTATGGCTACACCTTC
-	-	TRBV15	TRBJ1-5	CATTQDSHQPQHF	TGTGCCACCACCCAGGACAGCCATCAGCCCCAGCATTTT
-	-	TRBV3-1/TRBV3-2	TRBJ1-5	CASSQGRSNQPQHF	TGTGCCAGCAGCCAGGGGCGCAGCAATCAGCCCCAGCATTTT
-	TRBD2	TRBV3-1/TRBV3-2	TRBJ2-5	CASSQLPGLAGVGETQYF	TGTGCCAGCAGCCAACTACCGGGACTAGCGGGAGTGGGAGAGACCCAGTACTTC
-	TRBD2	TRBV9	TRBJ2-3	CASSVTSGLSTDTQYF	TGTGCCAGCAGCGTGACTAGCGGGCTTAGCACAGATACGCAGTATTTT
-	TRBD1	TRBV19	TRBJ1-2	CASSITGGYGYTF	TGTGCCAGTAGTATAACAGGGGGCTATGGCTACACCTTC
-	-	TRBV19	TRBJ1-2	CASSISRDYGYTF	TGTGCCAGTAGTATCAGCAGGGACTATGGCTACACCTTC
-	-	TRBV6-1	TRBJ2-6	CASSEAPGAEDVLTF	TGTGCCAGCAGTGAAGCGCCCGGAGCCGAAGACGTCCTGACTTTC
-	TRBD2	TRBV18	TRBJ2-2	CASSPRAGDGTGELFF	TGTGCCAGCTCACCACGAGCGGGAGATGGTACCGGGGAGCTGTTTTTT
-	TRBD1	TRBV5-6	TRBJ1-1	CASSFASGQFTEAFF	TGTGCCAGCAGCTTCGCGTCGGGACAGTTCACTGAAGCTTTCTTT
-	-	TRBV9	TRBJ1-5	CASSRGPKENQPQHF	TGTGCCAGCTCCCGAGGCCCTAAGGAAAATCAGCCCCAGCATTTT
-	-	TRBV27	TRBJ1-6	CASSSRGGEGGSPLHF	TGTGCCAGCAGTAGTAGGGGGGGCGAGGGCGGTTCACCCCTCCACTTT
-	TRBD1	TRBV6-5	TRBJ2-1	CASIWTGKDNEQFF	TGTGCCAGCATTTGGACAGGGAAAGACAATGAGCAGTTCTTC
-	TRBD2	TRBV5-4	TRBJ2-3	CASSPRTSAVGADTQYF	TGTGCCAGCAGCCCGAGGACTAGCGCGGTTGGGGCAGATACGCAGTATTTT